The clone carrying this T cell receptor (beta chain) has a single count. A multiplex PCR was run with 60 Vbeta primers and 13 Jbeta primers. Data came from immunoSEQ multiplex PCR; TCRdb stores just in-frame clones and leaves some out. Of 170,000 or so clones listed, around 77% are singletons. This sample was included in a study of cytomegalovirus exposure and HLA in healthy donors. This sequence was found in a man aged 55 to 70 in good health and CMV-seronegative. Sequencing used PBMCs.

The chain's CDR3 is CASSPRQGPGELFF. In nucleotides, the CDR3 is TGTGCCAGTAGTCCGCGACAGGGGCCCGGGGAGCTGTTTTTT. V and J are TRBV19 and TRBJ2-2; TRBD1 matches at 8 bases. Per germline, CDR1 LNHDA and CDR2 SQIVND (reference sequence). The CDR3 runs to 14 residues. The ends lost 5 bases at V and 6 bases at J; junction bases unmatched: 5.